This T cell receptor (beta chain) was recovered during a study of shared clonotypes between healthy human individuals. Study context: Each donor's CD4 naive and CD4 memory cells filled three plates apiece, CD8 naive two, and CD8 memory one.

In regard to this clone: Its cognate antigen is unknown.

Sorted-subset replicate PCR reactions were performed with approximately 180 ng DNA, corresponding to roughly 30,000 T cell genomes. Measured with immunoSEQ multiplex PCR; TCRdb has only the in-frame clones, and not every one. The table lists roughly 2.4 million clones, approximately 94% of them singletons. Germline V gene lookup returns CDR1 SGHTA and CDR2 FQGNSA. Trimming took 3 bases from V and 2 from J, leaving 8 bases between them. There are 14 residues in the CDR3. Study-wide findings and caveats: All-four-donor shared clonotypes had higher generation probabilities than non-shared clonotypes did.

The TCR originated in a young man in good health. Sequences were obtained from naive CD4+ T cells sorted from blood. This sample's subset: CD45RA+ positively selected. J is TRBJ1-5 and V is TRBV7-2; weak D call: TRBD1 (5 bases). The CDR3 is CASSFTGRNQPQHF. In DNA form, the CDR3 reads TGTGCCAGCAGCTTCACAGGCCGCAATCAGCCCCAGCATTTT.